The 8 T cell receptor beta chains below come from one sample, sequenced in a study of regulatory and conventional T cells in RAG deficiency. The sorted conventional CD4+ T cells were CD25-low and CD127-high, with genomic DNA sequenced. Data came from immunoSEQ multiplex PCR; TCRdb stores just in-frame clones and leaves some out. The sample contains 45,000 or so clones, around 90% of which appear only once. The sample also formed part of further work on regulatory T cells. This second study notes: Amplification used 52 TRBV primers and 13 TRBJ primers.

Sequenced: CD4+ effector T cells sorted from blood. These TCRs come from a human donor in good health.

V gene TRBV7-9 combines with J gene TRBJ1-3, with 7 nucleotides matching TRBD1. The CDR3 has 14 residues. Germline V lookup: CDR1 SEHNR, CDR2 FQNEAQ (reference sequence). Trimming removed 3 bases from V and 6 bases from J; junction bases left unmatched: 5. CDR3: CASSFSTGLNTIYF. Written as DNA, the CDR3 is TGTGCCAGCAGCTTCTCGACAGGGCTAAACACCATATATTTT.

The chain carries TRBV18 and TRBJ2-3; TRBD1 matches at 10 bases. The germline V gene has CDR1 KGHSH and CDR2 LQKENI. With 3 bases clipped from V and 8 bases from J, the junction kept 5 bases outside the gene matches. CDR3 size: 14 residues. CDR3 nucleotides: TGTGCCAGCTCACCGGGGACAGGGGAAGGTACGCAGTATTTT. This encodes CASSPGTGEGTQYF.

The CDR3 sequence: CASSRRGRTGVYETQYF. The CDR3 coding sequence is TGTGCCAGCAGTCGTAGGGGGCGGACAGGGGTTTACGAGACCCAGTACTTC. The rearrangement links TRBV27 to TRBJ2-5, with 9 bases lining up with TRBD1. CDR1 is MNHEY and CDR2 is SMNVEV in the germline V gene (reference sequence). CDR3 length: 17 residues. V dropped 5 bases and J dropped 5; count of bases not matched to a gene: 15.

The rearrangement links TRBV27 to TRBJ1-1; D possibly corresponds to TRBD1 (6 bases). Germline loops: CDR1 MNHEY, CDR2 SMNVEV (reference sequence). The CDR3 length is 15 residues. The V end was cut by 1 base, the J end by 0 bases, with 9 bases between. The CDR3 loop reads CASSLYGGLNTEAFF. CDR3 sequence (DNA): TGTGCCAGCAGTTTATACGGGGGGCTGAACACTGAAGCTTTCTTT.

In DNA form, the CDR3 reads TGTGCCAGCAGCTTATTGCCCTTGGAGACCCAGTACTTC. It specifies CASSLLPLETQYF. The chain uses TRBV7-9 and TRBJ2-5; D is uncertain. The CDR3 sequence is 13 residues long. Per germline, CDR1 SEHNR and CDR2 FQNEAQ (reference sequence). V dropped 2 bases and J dropped 5 bases, with 9 bases sitting between them.

The chain joins TRBV7-2 to TRBJ2-5, with TRBD2 matching over 10 bases. V was pared by 1 base and J by 5 bases, with 4 bases of the junction left unmatched. Germline loops: CDR1 SGHTA, CDR2 FQGNSA. The CDR3 is 15 amino acids. Here the CDR3 reads CASSLVAGGGETQYF. The CDR3, as DNA: TGTGCCAGCAGCTTAGTAGCGGGGGGCGGGGAGACCCAGTACTTC.

The V gene is TRBV18, the J gene TRBJ2-2, with TRBD2 identical over 12 bases. J lost 3 bases, V lost 3 bases, and 2 bases had no gene match. Germline values: CDR1 KGHSH, CDR2 LQKENI. CDR3 length equals 16 residues. The CDR3 spells CASSPGLAGHTGELFF. CDR3 DNA sequence: TGTGCCAGCTCACCGGGACTAGCGGGCCACACCGGGGAGCTGTTTTTT.

The rearrangement links TRBV5-1 to TRBJ2-2, with 9 bases that match TRBD1. This CDR3 has 16 amino acids. Germline CDR1 SGHRS, CDR2 YFSETQ. The junction had 4 bases not matched to a gene; V was cut back by 4 bases and J by 0 bases. The CDR3: CASSGRTGANTGELFF. DNA for the CDR3: TGCGCCAGCAGCGGACGGACAGGGGCGAACACCGGGGAGCTGTTTTTT. Supplemented by reference TRBV5-1 and TRBJ2-2, the full variable domain reads KAGVTQTPRYLIKTRGQQVTLSCSPISGHRSVSWYQQTPGQGLQFLFEYFSETQRNKGNFPGRFSGRQFSNSRSEMNVSTLELGDSALYLCASSGRTGANTGELFFGEGSRLTVL.